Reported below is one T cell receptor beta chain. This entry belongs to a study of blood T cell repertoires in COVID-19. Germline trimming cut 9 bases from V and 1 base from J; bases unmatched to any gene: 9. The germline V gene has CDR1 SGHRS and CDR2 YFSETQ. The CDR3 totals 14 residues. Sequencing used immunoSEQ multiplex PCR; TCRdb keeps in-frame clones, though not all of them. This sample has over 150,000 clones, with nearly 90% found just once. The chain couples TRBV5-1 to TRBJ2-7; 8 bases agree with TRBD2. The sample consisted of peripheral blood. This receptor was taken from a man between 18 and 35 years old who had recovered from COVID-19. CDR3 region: CATREGQVSYEQYF. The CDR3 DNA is TGCGCCACCCGGGAGGGGCAGGTTTCCTACGAGCAGTACTTC.